The present T cell receptor beta chain was sequenced within a study of cytomegalovirus exposure and HLA in healthy donors (dated by TCRdb to the late 2010s). Regarding the complete study: An earlier analysis of more than 550 of the donors reported 276 Gb of sequence data and 95 million to 140 million unique TCR beta sequences obtained from about 179 million T cells. The study combined high-throughput TCR immunosequencing, statistical association of individual TCRs with disease status, and machine learning to predict cytomegalovirus infection status. Among several hundred genotyped donors of the cohort, an average of about 240,000 unique TCR beta nucleotide sequences was sequenced per donor, of which roughly 17% were non-productive. Of the roughly 400 genotyped donors, around 81% fell in the genetic ancestry cluster associated with self-reported Caucasian donors. A separate validation cohort of 90 to 150 different subjects was used in addition to the approximately 700-subject first cohort. To decide whether each TCR beta V gene segment behaved as functional or pseudogenic, an earlier analysis of some 600 of the donors relied on high-throughput TCR beta sequencing. All discovery cohort repertoires had been generated using a single sequencing platform. The study profiled the T cell repertoires of under 700 subjects by immunosequencing and related them to cytomegalovirus serostatus. Typing coverage differed by locus: A, B, C, DRB1 and DQB1 were typed in roughly 629-630 donors, DQA1 in 500 to 550, DPA1 in 600 to 610, and DPB1 in 450 to 490. Class I and class II HLA loci were covered by the typing at four-digit resolution. A later genetic analysis used genome-wide SNP genotypes for about three fifths of the 666 donors, treating that subset as a discovery cohort. Alongside the repertoire data, information on donor age, sex, ethnicity and CMV serostatus was compiled. A later analysis re-analyzed previously published TCR beta repertoires from 500 to 700 donors and added high-resolution HLA genotyping to study TCR occurrence patterns. The later analysis used no new phenotypic data to find candidate immune exposures, relying instead on TCR beta sequences and their occurrence across donors. An early release covering over 500 HLA-typed donors comprised approximately 290 gigabases of sequencing data and approximately 80 million unique TCR sequences. The study aimed to test whether signatures of past pathogen exposure could be identified by cataloging public T cell receptors. About 5 DR-DQ haplotypes were handled as single units for association and clustering, since linkage in the cohort was strong.

General findings and caveats noted by the study authors: In a later analysis, 15,000 to 20,000 TCR beta sequences were associated with specific HLA alleles at a false discovery rate of 0.05. A cluster of highly shared sequence variants was judged likely to represent a technical artifact of the sequencing pipeline. A later analysis found that HLA-associated TCR beta chains were more clonally expanded and had lower generation probabilities than equally common non-associated chains. Across donors, most TCR sequences were observed very rarely, whereas some public TCRs were present in many individuals. A few of the identified cytomegalovirus-associated TCR beta chains were confirmed in vitro to be specific for cytomegalovirus antigens. A later analysis found that most CMV-associated TCR beta chains appeared HLA-restricted, with HLA associations seemingly driven largely by CMV exposure. In a later genetic analysis, a missense DCLRE1C variant was associated with V-gene and J-gene trimming of TCR beta chains, and the association was replicated in an independent cohort. Compared with the approximately 600-donor mean, donors in an Asian-associated ancestry cluster had fewer N-insertions in productive TCRs, according to a later genetic analysis. According to a later analysis, parvovirus B19, influenza, CMV and Epstein-Barr virus appeared linked to several top co-occurrence clusters. Because HLA typing was missing for some donors at each locus, association tests included only the typed subset. Some 15 rarely observed V segments, including chromosome 9 orphons, were excluded from the earlier analysis of about 610 of the donors because counts were too low. In a later analysis, the rate of TCR association differed among HLA loci, with DRB1 alleles having the most associated TCRs and HLA-C alleles having the fewest. In both the original and validation cohorts, the classifier was reported to diagnose cytomegalovirus status with high specificity and sensitivity. According to the authors, the approach could potentially be generalized to other disease states and immunological phenotypes. Because the 87-base-pair reads could not distinguish some IMGT-functional V segments, including TRBV6-2 and TRBV6-3, those segments were excluded. The presence/absence analyses assumed that sequencing depth was roughly uniform across donors, and that assumption may not be true. A total of 164 TCR beta chains were listed by the study as associated with cytomegalovirus. This cohort had only TCR beta chains sequenced, and the lack of alpha or paired-chain data limited which features could be detected. Assigning TCR associations to individual alleles was difficult when HLA alleles, especially DR and DQ, strongly co-occurred. In an earlier analysis of 587 of the donors, most TCR beta V segments were observed in productive rearrangements about 90% or about 30% of the time, broadly matching IMGT annotations. The only immune exposure information available for the cohort was CMV serostatus. A further reported finding was that TCR beta sequences accurately predicted the HLA-A and HLA-B alleles for most subjects in the first cohort. Linkage disequilibrium might explain the correlated functional status among segregating V segments, but an unknown experimental factor could not be ruled out.

Trimmed from V: 11 bases; trimmed from J: 6 bases; junction bases lacking a gene match: 5. The CDR3 spans 11 residues, from the cysteine through the phenylalanine. The DNA shown is the 33-base CDR3, in frame from base 1. CDR1 and CDR2 are drawn from the germline V gene (reference sequence): LNHDA, SQIVND. Library method: the immunoSEQ multiplex PCR assay. For the multiplex PCR, a mixture combining 60 forward primers for TCR Vbeta segments and 13 reverse primers for TCR Jbeta segments was used. The CDR3 region of rearranged TCR beta genes was amplified from genomic DNA by a multiplex PCR assay. The amplified TCR beta libraries were sequenced on the Illumina HiSeq System as 87-base-pair reads. The original methods were these. A later analysis tallied about 77 million unique TCR beta chains across the 666 repertoires, and about 12 million of those chains were shared by two or more donors. A nearest-neighbor algorithm error-corrected the raw reads and collapsed the reads into unique sequences, merging closely related sequences to remove PCR and sequencing errors. Alignment of CDR3 sequences to IMGT reference sequences was used to assign V, D and J gene segments. For a sequence to be retained, a match of at least six nucleotides to both a V gene segment and a J gene segment was required. A rearrangement was called productive if the CDR3 had no stop codons and remained in frame with V and J, and every other rearrangement was called non-productive. Following IMGT convention, CDR3 was defined as the stretch from the second conserved V-encoded cysteine to the conserved J-encoded phenylalanine. The earlier analysis of about 610 of the donors excluded sequences that lacked an unambiguous match to a single V gene segment. In an earlier analysis of 450 to 700 of the donors, V segments were called functional above 56.7% productive rearrangements and were called segregating when the between-donor standard deviation exceeded 5%. A statistical classification framework was developed to diagnose cytomegalovirus status using the catalog of TCR beta chain sequences. In a later analysis, TCR nucleotide sequences were compared against IMGT/GENE-DB human TR gene sequences so that V and J genes could be assigned. The TCRdist pipeline was used in a later analysis to assign CDR3 sequences and most-parsimonious VDJ recombination scenarios. In a later analysis, each TCR beta chain was defined by its CDR3 amino acid sequence together with its V-gene family, and reads without a unique V-gene family were excluded. As a way to deal with suspected cross-contamination and a sequencing artifact, a later analysis dropped 500 to 700 nucleotide sequences that were highly shared and had low generation probability. In a later analysis, a clonal expansion index for each public chain was calculated from normalized within-repertoire ranks of inferred template counts. Generation probabilities in a later analysis came from a VDJ recombination model fitted to out-of-frame rearrangements, and those results were checked against IGoR. Hypergeometric tests were used in a later analysis to score TCR-TCR, TCR-HLA and TCR-CMV co-occurrence, with a repertoire-size bias correction applied to the TCR pairs. To estimate false discovery rates, a later analysis permuted the HLA or CMV assignments 20 times. A later analysis grouped co-occurring TCRs with DBSCAN, adding TCRdist sequence similarity when clustering within HLA-allele-positive subsets. Repertoires with fewer than 30,000 or more than 120,000 public chains were left out of co-occurrence clustering, as were about five repertoires with anomalous nucleotide sharing. TCRdb holds this immuneACCESS table with in-frame rearrangements only. Some clones are missing; in checked studies, unresolved V genes explain under half, and the rest has no known cause. V and J calls and clone size follow that table, whereas D and trimming were derived from the DNA. In this sample the table shows about 160,000 clones, over 80% of which occur a single time. Roughly 2% of the sample is in the top ten clones.

In total, more than 500 healthy bone marrow donors made up the cohort. All cohort members were sampled while nominally healthy, although unrecorded immune exposures were likely present. CMV serostatus was recorded as positive for about 300 and negative for about 50% of the roughly 700 cohort members, whereas no CMV serostatus was recorded for the donor in question. A peripheral blood sample was collected from each donor, and TCR beta sequencing was performed on peripheral blood mononuclear cells. Genomic DNA extraction from the blood cell samples was performed with the Qiagen DNeasy Blood Extraction Kit. On this clone itself: Its antigen target is currently unknown. Base qualities are not recorded, but no much larger clone differs from it by a single base.

The sample comprised PBMCs. The source is a human donor in good health. The chain couples TRBV19 to TRBJ2-7, with 9 middle bases fitting TRBD1. The CDR3 in this case is CAGQGIREQYF. The DNA sequence is as follows: TGTGCCGGACAGGGGATACGCGAGCAGTACTTC. Where the CDR3 stops, the reference TRBV19 and TRBJ2-7 genes take over; the full variable domain is DGGITQSPKYLFRKEGQNVTLSCEQNLNHDAMYWYRQDPGQGLRLIYYSQIVNDFQKGDIAEGYSVSREKKESFPLTVTSAQKNPTAFYLCAGQGIREQYFGPGTRLTVT.